These 21 T cell receptor beta chains came from one sample sequenced in a study of blood T cell repertoires in COVID-19. The protocol was immunoSEQ multiplex PCR, while the TCRdb copy is restricted to in-frame clones and leaves out a portion. The sample has around 180,000 clones; under 80% are singletons. The sequenced material came from PBMCs or T cells enriched from blood (not recorded which). The source is a woman between 50 and 59 years old with acute COVID-19.

The genes are TRBV30 and TRBJ1-1, with TRBD1 identical over 9 bases. The germline V gene has CDR1 GTSNPN and CDR2 SVGIG (reference sequence). This CDR3 contains 16 residues. The V gene end was trimmed by 3 bases and the J gene end by 0 bases; junction bases not matched to a gene: 8. CDR3 bases: TGTGCCTGGAGAGTCAGGGACAGGGCTATGAACACTGAAGCTTTCTTT. Encoded protein: CAWRVRDRAMNTEAFF. Looking up the rest from reference TRBV30 and TRBJ1-1 gives the full variable domain: SQTIHQWPATLVQPVGSPLSLECTVEGTSNPNLYWYRQAAGRGLQLLFYSVGIGQISSEVPQNLSASRPQDRQFILSSKKLLLSDSGFYLCAWRVRDRAMNTEAFFGQGTRLTVV.

The CDR3 here is CATSGTGLTGELFF. The CDR3 DNA follows: TGTGCCACCAGTGGAACAGGGCTAACCGGGGAGCTGTTTTTT. The rearrangement uses TRBV24-1 and TRBJ2-2, with D tentatively TRBD1 (6 bases). Germline V lookup: CDR1 KGHDR, CDR2 SFDVKD. The CDR3 spans 14 residues. Trimming pared 5 bases from V and 5 bases from J, leaving 11 bases between.

The chain recombines TRBV28 with TRBJ2-4; D is perhaps TRBD2 (6 bases). The CDR3 covers 14 residues. The V gene's germline CDR1 is MDHEN and CDR2 SYDVKM. V shed 4 bases and J shed 0 bases, with 7 bases lying between them. The CDR3 loop is CASSSGGAKNIQYF. CDR3 nucleotide sequence: TGTGCCAGCAGTTCCGGGGGAGCCAAAAACATTCAGTACTTC.

This sequence joins TRBV5-1 and TRBJ1-5, with 7 bases identical to TRBD1. The CDR3 has 13 amino acids. V was pared by 0 bases and J by 6 bases, with 0 bases of the junction left unmatched. Germline lookup yields CDR1 SGHRS and CDR2 YFSETQ. CDR3 in DNA: TGCGCCAGCAGCTTGGGACAGGGTCAGCCCCAGCATTTT. This gives the protein CASSLGQGQPQHF.

This chain joins TRBV5-4 and TRBJ2-3, with 9 positions matching TRBD2. V shed 0 bases, J shed 0 bases, and the junction held 5 bases outside the gene matches. CDR3 length: 17 amino acids. Germline CDR1 is SGHNT and CDR2 is YYREEE (reference sequence). The CDR3 here is CASSLAGLAGSTDTQYF. The CDR3 region has the DNA TGTGCCAGCAGCTTGGCAGGTCTAGCGGGGAGCACAGATACGCAGTATTTT.

The rearrangement uses TRBV5-1 and TRBJ1-2; a weak D match, TRBD1 (5 bases). CDR1 and CDR2 (germline): SGHRS, YFSETQ. The CDR3 has 13 amino acids. V was trimmed by 4 bases and J by 4 bases, leaving 11 bases between them. This CDR3 is CASSLQARYGYTF. The DNA of the CDR3 is TGCGCCAGCAGCCTACAGGCTCGCTATGGCTACACCTTC.

This chain uses TRBV11-1 with TRBJ1-2; D possibly corresponds to TRBD1 (5 bases). The V end lost 2 bases, the J end lost 4 bases, and 14 bases lay between the germline ends. There are 15 residues in the CDR3. Germline-derived CDR1 and CDR2 are SGHAT and FQDESV (reference sequence). The CDR3 spells CASSLLRGASYGYTF. In DNA, the CDR3 is TGTGCCAGCAGCTTATTGCGGGGCGCGAGCTATGGCTACACCTTC.

This clone has only a few counts. The V and J genes are TRBV28 and TRBJ1-1; D is perhaps TRBD1 (5 bases). V was clipped by 4 bases and J by 1 base, with 13 bases between them. The CDR3 runs 15 residues. Per germline, CDR1 MDHEN and CDR2 SYDVKM. DNA for the CDR3: TGTGCCAGCAGTTCTCCACAGGAAGCGAACACTGAAGCTTTCTTT. It translates to CASSSPQEANTEAFF. The full variable domain, rest sourced from reference TRBV28 and TRBJ1-1, is DVKVTQSSRYLVKRTGEKVFLECVQDMDHENMFWYRQDPGLGLRLIYFSYDVKMKEKGDIPEGYSVSREKKERFSLILESASTNQTSMYLCASSSPQEANTEAFFGQGTRLTVV.

J is TRBJ2-7 and V is TRBV7-8; TRBD2 matches at 10 bases. There are 17 residues in the CDR3. Germline V lookup: CDR1 SGHVS, CDR2 FQNEAQ. The ends lost 4 bases at V and 0 bases at J; junction bases unmatched: 9. CDR3 region: CASSSSSGGTFSYEQYV. The CDR3 DNA is TGTGCCAGCAGCTCCAGTAGCGGGGGGACCTTCTCCTACGAGCAGTACGTC.

The chain is built from TRBV28 and TRBJ1-4, with 9 nucleotides matching TRBD1. Germline V CDR1 and CDR2: MDHEN, SYDVKM. The CDR3 is 18 residues long. The J segment lost 2 bases and the V segment lost 5 bases, leaving 12 bases of the junction unmatched. This chain's CDR3 is CASSHNLDRGITNEKLFF. The DNA of the CDR3 is TGTGCCAGCAGTCACAACCTGGACAGGGGAATTACTAATGAAAAACTGTTTTTT.

The V gene is TRBV6-6, the J gene TRBJ1-5; the D is unclear. CDR1 is MNHNY, CDR2 SVGAGI, per germline (reference sequence). This CDR3 region has 10 residues. The V and J ends lost 8 bases and 4 bases respectively, with 3 bases between them. The CDR3 bases are TGTGCCAGCCAAAATCAGCCCCAGCATTTT. Translated, it gives CASQNQPQHF.

This rearrangement joins TRBV5-5 to TRBJ1-5; TRBD1 matches 7 bases. Germline values: CDR1 SGHKS, CDR2 YYEKEE (reference sequence). V shed 5 bases and J 4 bases; nucleotides not matched to a gene: 12. The length of the CDR3 is 16 residues. In nucleotides, the CDR3 is TGTGCCAGCAGATTAGATGCCGGGACAGTAAATCAGCCCCAGCATTTT. This sequence encodes CASRLDAGTVNQPQHF.

The rearrangement joins TRBV18 to TRBJ1-2; 8 positions agree with TRBD1. The length of the CDR3 is 13 residues. V lost 3 bases and J lost 7; bases outside the gene matches: 4. Germline-derived CDR1 and CDR2 are KGHSH and LQKENI. The CDR3 loop is CASSPDRGSGYTF. For the CDR3, the DNA is TGTGCCAGCTCACCCGACAGGGGAAGTGGCTACACCTTC.

The V and J genes are TRBV28 and TRBJ1-5; D unclear. The CDR3 length is 12 residues. The V and J ends lost 5 bases and 6 bases respectively, with 8 bases between them. The germline V gene has CDR1 MDHEN and CDR2 SYDVKM. The CDR3 loop reads CASSRRGQPQHF. CDR3 coding DNA: TGTGCCAGCAGTCGAAGAGGTCAGCCCCAGCATTTT.

The chain joins TRBV4-1 to TRBJ2-2; TRBD2 matches at 7 bases. The CDR3 extends over 16 amino acids. The germline V gene encodes CDR1 MGHRA and CDR2 YSYEKL. The junction had 5 bases not matched to a gene; V was cut back by 0 bases and J by 4 bases. CDR3: CASSQEAGLATGELFF. Here the CDR3 DNA reads TGCGCCAGCAGCCAAGAAGCGGGACTCGCCACCGGGGAGCTGTTTTTT.

The chain combines TRBV28 with TRBJ2-3; a weak D match, TRBD1 (8 bases). The germline gives CDR1 MDHEN, CDR2 SYDVKM. The CDR3 is 14 amino acids. Trimming removed 7 bases from V and 6 bases from J, with 17 bases in between. The CDR3 DNA sequence: TGTGCCAGCAAAAGGACAGGGAGGGGGGATACGCAGTATTTT. It codes for CASKRTGRGDTQYF.

The chain carries TRBV7-2 and TRBJ1-2; no reliable D call. Deletions cut 4 bases from V and 2 bases from J, with 5 bases between. CDR1 SGHTA and CDR2 FQGNSA come from the germline V gene. The CDR3 runs to 12 residues. CDR3 coding DNA: TGTGCCAGCAGCTCGACAAACTATGGCTACACCTTC. The encoded protein is CASSSTNYGYTF.

This chain uses TRBV5-1 with TRBJ2-3, with D perhaps matching TRBD2 (5 bases). V dropped 1 base and J dropped 1 base, with 7 bases sitting between them. Germline assignment: CDR1 SGHRS and CDR2 YFSETQ. The CDR3 has 14 residues. The CDR3 spells CASSLSGGTDTQYF. The DNA for the CDR3 is TGCGCCAGCAGCTTGTCCGGGGGCACAGATACGCAGTATTTT.

This clone came up once. The chain has TRBV7-2 and TRBJ2-6; D is perhaps TRBD1 (5 bases). Germline assignment: CDR1 SGHTA and CDR2 FQGNSA. V shed 5 bases and J shed 0 bases, with 11 bases lying between them. CDR3 size: 16 residues. The CDR3 DNA reads TGTGCCAGCAGCAGAGACAGCTCCTCTGGGGCCAACGTCCTGACTTTC. It translates to CASSRDSSSGANVLTF.

This clone was recorded only once. This chain joins TRBV4-2 and TRBJ2-4; TRBD2 matches at 9 bases. The CDR3 length is 17 residues. V was clipped by 1 base and J by 8 bases; unmatched bases: 12. The V gene's germline CDR1 is LGHNA and CDR2 YNFKEQ. The CDR3 reads CASSQGPAGGRRYIQYF. CDR3 coding DNA: TGTGCCAGCAGCCAAGGCCCAGCGGGGGGACGGAGATACATTCAGTACTTC.

This clone was observed a few times. The chain carries TRBV3-1 (or the pseudogene TRBV3-2) and TRBJ2-2; 8 bases match TRBD1. Germline CDR1 is LGHDT and CDR2 is YNNKEL (reference sequence). The CDR3 runs to 17 residues. V lost 0 bases and J lost 6; bases outside the gene matches: 9. CDR3 bases: TGTGCCAGCAGCCAAGAGACCCCCGGGACAGGACCCGGGGAGCTGTTTTTT. This encodes CASSQETPGTGPGELFF.